The rows below give T cell receptor beta chains drawn from one sample of a study of human T cells and chemical hapten exposure. TCRdb fed the RACE reads into MiXCR, producing one record per CDR3 protein. The profile shows 25,000 to 35,000 distinct CDR3 sequences, 7% to 8.5% of them singletons. The sample was whole blood. These receptor sequences come from a human donor in good health. Some clones in this sample may be carry-over from other donors' samples. Each CDR3 is given with its conserved first and last residue. The D gene is left open where the match is weak. Clone size, where shown, is once, few, many, or a class for clones that have expanded.

CDR3 protein	CDR3 DNA	clone size	CDR3 length	V gene	J gene	D gene
CASSFGAGRTDTQYF	TGTGCCAGCAGCTTCGGGGCCGGTAGGACAGATACGCAGTATTTT	few	15	TRBV7-9	TRBJ2-3	.
CASSRGRACF	TGTGCCAGCAGCCGGGGCAGGGCGTGTTTC	.	10	TRBV2	TRBJ1-2	.
CASSLGAVNTGELFF	TGCGCCAGCAGCTTGGGCGCGGTGAACACCGGGGAGCTGTTTTTT	.	15	TRBV5-1	TRBJ2-2	.
CASSVRGAGEKLFF	TGTGCCAGCAGTGTCCGGGGGGCAGGTGAAAAACTGTTTTTT	few	14	TRBV2	TRBJ1-4	.
CASSPLAGGGYEQYF	TGTGCCAGCAGTCCTCTAGCGGGCGGGGGGTACGAGCAGTACTTC	few	15	TRBV12-3/TRBV12-4	TRBJ2-7	TRBD2
CASTKGLAGGNRQETQYF	TGTGCCAGCACCAAAGGCCTAGCGGGGGGTAACCGTCAAGAGACCCAGTACTTC	many	18	TRBV6-5	TRBJ2-5	TRBD2
CASSQSDSEEYYTF	TGTGCCAGCAGCCAATCGGACAGCGAAGAATACTACACCTTC	.	14	TRBV3-1	TRBJ1-2	.
CASSPETGEIYGYTF	TGTGCCAGCAGCCCGGAGACAGGGGAAATCTATGGCTACACCTTC	many	15	TRBV7-2	TRBJ1-2	TRBD1
CASSDRLVADTQYF	TGTGCCAGCAGTGATCGACTAGTTGCAGATACGCAGTATTTT	few	14	TRBV6-1	TRBJ2-3	.
CASSGGRGRVGKNEQFF	TGTGCCAGCAGTGGGGGCAGGGGGCGAGTCGGAAAAAATGAGCAGTTCTTC	many	17	TRBV12-3/TRBV12-4	TRBJ2-1	TRBD1
CSVDGSKAQETQYF	TGCAGCGTTGACGGGTCGAAGGCCCAAGAGACCCAGTACTTC	medium-sized	14	TRBV29-1	TRBJ2-5	.
CASSDPEGYLGGETQYF	TGTGCCAGCAGCGACCCAGAGGGGTATCTTGGTGGTGAGACCCAGTACTTC	many	17	TRBV28	TRBJ2-5	.
CSVEPLNRDQTQYF	TGCAGCGTTGAGCCTCTTAACAGGGACCAGACCCAGTACTTC	.	14	TRBV29-1	TRBJ2-5	.
CAWSVQVSIWNTEAFF	TGTGCCTGGAGTGTACAGGTGAGCATATGGAACACTGAAGCTTTCTTT	.	16	TRBV30	TRBJ1-1	.
CASSLVGSQPTYEQYF	TGTGCCAGCAGCTTAGTAGGATCTCAGCCAACCTACGAGCAGTACTTC	many	16	TRBV7-2	TRBJ2-7	.